Each of the 17 T cell receptor beta chains below was sequenced from the same sample in a study of T cells in women clearing cervical HPV infection. Only in-frame clones appear in the TCRdb table, and some are missing; sequencing was by immunoSEQ multiplex PCR. The sample table sets out about 22,000 clones. The sample taken for sequencing was blood buffy coat. All receptors derive from a woman between 18 and 70 years old with a cervical HPV16 infection that either progressed to CIN3+ or cleared (not recorded which).

Turning to this clone: The CDR3 end is not reached by the read, which stops 3 residues before it; the germline J gene fills it in. This sequence joins TRBV20-1 and TRBJ1-1, with D possibly being TRBD1 (6 bases). The CDR3 is 15 amino acids. V shed 6 bases and J shed 0 bases, with 17 bases lying between them. CDR1 DFQATT and CDR2 SNEGSKA come from the germline V gene (reference sequence). The DNA read from the CDR3 is TGCAGTGCAAGACCAGCCAGGGGAGTGAACACTGAA. It codes for CSARPARGVNTE. The CDR3 in full is CSARPARGVNTEAFF.

With regard to this clone: The missing CDR3 end, 3 residues past where the read stops, is filled in from the germline J gene. This chain uses TRBV20-1 with TRBJ1-2; 8 bases fit TRBD1. Germline loops: CDR1 DFQATT, CDR2 SNEGSKA (reference sequence). The CDR3 covers 15 residues. The ends lost 2 bases at V and 7 bases at J; junction bases unmatched: 12. The sequenced part of the CDR3 DNA is TGCAGTGCTAGATCCGGGACAGGCCTAATGGGTGGC. It yields the protein CSARSGTGLMGG. The entire CDR3 is CSARSGTGLMGGYTF.

Details on this clone: The sample contains more than one DNA sequence encoding this CDR3. The chain's CDR3 is CASRSTGAPSYNEQFF. CDR3 DNA, as far as it was read: TGTGCCAGCAGAAGTACAGGGGCCCCCTCCTACAATGAG. The chain is built from TRBV14 and TRBJ2-1; 7 bases are a match to TRBD1. The sequence runs out 3 residues before the end of the CDR3; the remainder is reconstructed from the germline J gene. Germline loops: CDR1 SGHDN, CDR2 FVKESK. Losses at the gene ends were 6 bases for V and 0 bases for J; bases not matched to a gene: 8. The CDR3 consists of 16 residues.

With respect to this clone: The sequenced fragment ends 3 residues before the CDR3 boundary, so the rest is inferred from the germline J gene. The chain has TRBV19 and TRBJ2-7; no clear D. This CDR3 has 15 residues. V was clipped by 4 bases and J by 4 bases, with 17 bases between them. Germline V CDR1 and CDR2: LNHDA, SQIVND (reference sequence). The sequenced part of the CDR3 DNA is TGTGCCAGTAGTAAGAAACCCAGCCAAGGGTACGAG. It is translated as CASSKKPSQGYE. The CDR3 in full is CASSKKPSQGYEQYF.

Notes on this clone: Coverage ceases 3 residues before the CDR3 finishes, and the germline J gene fills in the end. The chain is built from TRBV20-1 and TRBJ2-3, with 7 bases that match TRBD2. This CDR3 is 13 amino acids long. CDR1 is DFQATT and CDR2 is SNEGSKA in the germline V gene (reference sequence). Trimming cost V 6 bases and J 2 bases; bases outside gene matches: 5. This CDR3 is CSAERDITDTQYF. CDR3 DNA (partial): TGCAGTGCCGAGCGGGATATCACAGATACG.

Frequency places this clone as medium-sized. From the germline J gene comes the end of the CDR3, since the read stops 3 residues before it. This sequence joins TRBV20-1 and TRBJ1-2; 10 positions agree with TRBD1. This CDR3 region has 13 residues. Germline loops: CDR1 DFQATT, CDR2 SNEGSKA (reference sequence). V dropped 5 bases and J dropped 2; count of bases not matched to a gene: 2. The CDR3 protein is CSAGQGENYGYTF. The DNA read from the CDR3 is TGCAGTGCTGGACAGGGGGAGAACTATGGC.

As to this clone: Sequencing ends 3 residues short of the CDR3 end; the germline J gene provides the rest. The rearrangement uses TRBV2 and TRBJ2-3; 7 bases fit TRBD2. Germline V gene sequence: CDR1 SNHLY, CDR2 FYNNEI. This CDR3 comprises 13 residues. The DNA read from the CDR3 is TGTGCCAGCAGTGTTACTAGCGAAGAGACG. It is translated as CASSVTSEET. The complete CDR3 reads CASSVTSEETQYF.

This chain's CDR3 is CASSSGTSGFYDYTF. CDR3 bases read: TGTGCCAGCAGCTCGGGGACTAGCGGATTCTACGAC. The chain joins TRBV7-2 to TRBJ1-2; D might be TRBD1 (5 bases). The CDR3 goes on 3 residues after the read ends, and that part is filled in from the germline J gene. Germline lookup yields CDR1 SGHTA and CDR2 FQGNSA. This CDR3 has 15 residues.

A word on this clone: The read ends 3 residues shy of where the CDR3 ends; the end is completed using the germline J gene. V gene TRBV5-6 combines with J gene TRBJ1-2; 8 bases fit TRBD1. Germline V gene data show CDR1 as SGHDT and CDR2 as YYEEEE. CDR3 length: 15 residues. The CDR3 is CASSFFVSGGRGYTF. The DNA read from the CDR3 is TGTGCCAGCAGCTTTTTCGTTTCAGGGGGCCGGGGC.

Turning to this clone: The read ends 3 residues early relative to the CDR3; the germline J gene fills the gap. This chain uses TRBV5-1 with TRBJ1-4, with D maybe TRBD1 (6 bases). The V gene's germline CDR1 is SGHRS and CDR2 YFSETQ. Trimming stripped 3 bases from V and 4 bases from J, with 10 bases between. The CDR3 is made up of 14 amino acids. The CDR3 bases that were read are TGCGCCAGCAGCTCCGGACAGAGTAATGAAAAA. It specifies CASSSGQSNEK. The whole CDR3 is CASSSGQSNEKLFF.

Points on this clone: The sequenced fragment ends 3 residues before the CDR3 boundary, so the rest is inferred from the germline J gene. This sequence joins TRBV5-1 and TRBJ2-1; D perhaps matches TRBD2 (5 bases). Trimming removed 4 bases from V and 7 bases from J, with 12 bases in between. The CDR3 contains 13 residues. Germline assignment: CDR1 SGHRS and CDR2 YFSETQ. The CDR3 sequence is CASSVLLGNEQFF. CDR3 DNA (partial): TGCGCCAGCAGCGTATTACTAGGTAATGAG.

As to this clone: The DNA ends 3 residues before the CDR3 does, and the rest of the CDR3 is filled in from the germline J gene. The rearrangement joins TRBV2 to TRBJ2-3; a weak D match, TRBD1 (6 bases). The CDR3 sequence is 12 residues long. Germline V gene sequence: CDR1 SNHLY, CDR2 FYNNEI. CDR3 DNA (partial): TGTGCCAGCACCGGGACAAGGGGGACG. Translated: CASTGTRGT. The full CDR3 protein is CASTGTRGTQYF. Full variable domain (missing parts from reference TRBV2 and TRBJ2-3): EPEVTQTPSHQVTQMGQEVILRCVPISNHLYFYWYRQILGQKVEFLVSFYNNEISEKSEIFDDQFSVERPDGSNFTLKIRSTKLEDSAMYFCASTGTRGTQYFGPGTRLTVL.

Notes on this clone: The DNA ends 3 residues before the CDR3 does, and the rest of the CDR3 is filled in from the germline J gene. The rearrangement joins TRBV29-1 to TRBJ1-2, with D possibly TRBD1 on 6 matching bases. V was shortened by 6 bases and J by 1 base, with 15 bases between the two germline ends. CDR3 size: 14 residues. Per germline, CDR1 SQVTM and CDR2 ANQGSEA. The DNA read from the CDR3 is TGCAGCGTCGTACAGGGCGGAGGTAACTATGGC. This translates into CSVVQGGGNYG. The full CDR3 protein is CSVVQGGGNYGYTF.

Regarding this clone: The read ends 3 residues early relative to the CDR3; the germline J gene fills the gap. The rearrangement uses TRBV20-1 and TRBJ1-3; D gene uncertain. From germline, CDR1 is DFQATT and CDR2 SNEGSKA (reference sequence). Trimming took 5 bases from V and 2 from J, leaving 4 bases between them. The CDR3 has 11 amino acids. Incomplete CDR3 DNA: TGCAGTGCTTTTACTGGAAACACC. As protein: CSAFTGNT. The CDR3 in its entirety is CSAFTGNTIYF.

The CDR3 sequence: CASSLRGGETQYF. CDR3 DNA (partial): TGTGCCAGCAGCCTCCGGGGGGGGGAGACG. The chain carries TRBV7-2 and TRBJ2-3, with 8 bases identical to TRBD2. The read halts 3 residues ahead of the CDR3 end, with the missing end drawn from the germline J gene. The CDR3 has 13 amino acids. CDR1 and CDR2 from the germline V gene are SGHTA and FQGNSA.

As regards this clone: The CDR3 goes on 3 residues after the read ends, and that part is filled in from the germline J gene. V is TRBV13 and J is TRBJ1-2; D gene uncertain. Germline CDR1 and CDR2: PRHDT and FYEKMQ (reference sequence). Trimming cost V 4 bases and J 3 bases, with 9 bases left between them. The CDR3 spans 13 residues. The sequenced CDR3 bases are TGTGCCAGCAGCTCGTATCTTTACTATGGC. Translated: CASSSYLYYG. The whole CDR3 protein is CASSSYLYYGYTF.

Concerning this clone: The read is 3 residues too short to cover the CDR3 end, so that end is filled in from the germline J gene. V is TRBV7-9 and J is TRBJ2-7; a possible D gene is TRBD1 (6 bases). V lost 5 bases to trimming and J lost 3 bases, with 14 bases between them. CDR1 and CDR2 from the germline V gene are SEHNR and FQNEAQ (reference sequence). There are 14 residues in the CDR3. CDR3 residues: CASSHLDRNYEQYF. CDR3 DNA (partial): TGTGCCAGCAGCCACCTGGACAGAAACTACGAG. The entire variable domain, with the rest obtained from reference TRBV7-9 and TRBJ2-7, is as follows: DTGVSQNPRHKITKRGQNVTFRCDPISEHNRLYWYRQTLGQGPEFLTYFQNEAQLEKSRLLSDRFSAERPKGSFSTLEIQRTEQGDSAMYLCASSHLDRNYEQYFGPGTRLTVT.